What follows describes a single TCR beta chain. Everyone who took part was 18 to 89 years old, and they came from about two dozen US areas. Participants' reported clinical history set cohort assignment. Recovered Cohort 3 donors showed two negative PCRs, clearance, or symptom resolution. The CDR3 sequence is 15 residues long. Germline lookup yields CDR1 KGHSH and CDR2 LQKENI. The junction had 6 bases not matched to a gene; V was cut back by 4 bases and J by 1 base. The sample originates from a study of blood T cell repertoires in COVID-19. Study context: The analysed material was cDNA or gDNA that came from T cells, B-cell-depleted T cells, or PBMCs.

Repertoires were generated with immunoSEQ multiplex PCR, while TCRdb's copy carries only in-frame clones and drops some. The top ten hold roughly a tenth of the sample, which has some 300,000 clones, about 90% seen once. The source of this sequence is a young woman who had recovered from COVID-19. This sequence joins TRBV18 and TRBJ2-7; TRBD1 agrees at 8 bases. Sequencing was performed on PBMCs or T cells enriched from blood (not recorded which). This chain's CDR3 is CASSLGTGRSYEQYF. The CDR3 DNA reads as TGTGCCAGCTCACTCGGGACAGGTAGATCCTACGAGCAGTACTTC.